Presented here are 13 T cell receptor beta chains from one specimen sequenced in a study of blood T cell repertoires in COVID-19. TCRdb's table, derived via immunoSEQ multiplex PCR, lists solely in-frame clones and lacks some. The data contain some 70,000 clones, around 84% of them singletons. The sequencing sample was made of peripheral blood. Source of these receptors: a woman in her 70s with acute or convalescent COVID-19.

This sequence joins TRBV29-1 and TRBJ1-1, with 12 bases aligning to TRBD1. The CDR3 is 11 amino acids. J lost 10 bases, V lost 7 bases, and 4 bases had no gene match. Germline V gene lookup returns CDR1 SQVTM and CDR2 ANQGSEA. This chain's CDR3 is CSAGDRGRAFF. The CDR3 coding sequence is TGCAGCGCAGGGGACAGGGGGCGAGCTTTCTTT.

The chain has TRBV29-1 and TRBJ2-7; D perhaps matches TRBD1 (6 bases). Germline values: CDR1 SQVTM, CDR2 ANQGSEA. V dropped 7 bases and J dropped 4 bases, with 17 bases sitting between them. The CDR3 sequence is 13 residues long. CDR3 residues: CSATGTLPYEQYF. The CDR3 DNA reads as TGCAGCGCTACCGGGACACTCCCTTACGAGCAGTACTTC.

This clone occurred once. The chain combines TRBV6-5 with TRBJ1-5; 7 bases match TRBD1. The V gene's germline CDR1 is MNHEY and CDR2 SVGAGI. This CDR3 is 15 amino acids long. Germline trimming cut 6 bases from V and 0 bases from J; bases unmatched to any gene: 5. This CDR3 is CASSSGTASNQPQHF. The CDR3 region has the DNA TGTGCCAGCAGCTCCGGGACAGCTAGCAATCAGCCCCAGCATTTT.

V is TRBV29-1 and J is TRBJ1-5; weak D call: TRBD1 (5 bases). V was shortened by 7 bases and J by 1 base, with 11 bases between the two germline ends. This CDR3 has 13 amino acids. Germline CDR1 reads SQVTM; CDR2 reads ANQGSEA. The CDR3 protein is CSAREGSNQPQHF. CDR3 bases: TGCAGCGCCAGGGAGGGGAGCAATCAGCCCCAGCATTTT. Filled out from reference TRBV29-1 and TRBJ1-5, the complete variable domain reads SAVISQKPSRDICQRGTSLTIQCQVDSQVTMMFWYRQQPGQSLTLIATANQGSEATYESGFVIDKFPISRPNLTFSTLTVSNMSPEDSSIYLCSAREGSNQPQHFGDGTRLSIL.

V is TRBV28 and J is TRBJ1-3, with TRBD1 matching over 8 bases. This CDR3 is built from 14 residues. CDR1 and CDR2 (germline): MDHEN, SYDVKM. V gave up 3 bases and J gave up 4 bases; unmatched junction bases: 2. The CDR3 coding sequence is TGTGCCAGCAGTTTGGGACAGGTCGGAAACACCATATATTTT. Translating it yields CASSLGQVGNTIYF.

This rearrangement joins TRBV24-1 to TRBJ2-1; TRBD1 matches 11 bases. From germline, CDR1 is KGHDR and CDR2 SFDVKD. The junction had 8 bases not matched to a gene; V was cut back by 4 bases and J by 7 bases. The CDR3 sequence is 16 residues long. DNA for the CDR3: TGTGCCACCAGTGACTCGGGACAGGGGGTGCCAAATGAGCAGTTCTTC. Amino acid sequence: CATSDSGQGVPNEQFF.

This chain connects TRBV6-5 to TRBJ2-2; TRBD1 agrees at 9 bases. With 5 bases clipped from V and 5 bases from J, the junction kept 6 bases outside the gene matches. Germline lookup yields CDR1 MNHEY and CDR2 SVGAGI. The CDR3 is 15 residues long. CDR3 in amino acids: CASSTGGGRTGELFF. The CDR3, as DNA: TGTGCCAGCAGTACAGGGGGCGGTCGTACCGGGGAGCTGTTTTTT.

The chain is built from TRBV30 and TRBJ1-5; D is uncertain. Trimming pared 1 base from V and 4 bases from J, leaving 11 bases between. The CDR3 covers 14 residues. Germline V gene lookup returns CDR1 GTSNPN and CDR2 SVGIG (reference sequence). CDR3 amino acids: CAWSGGGENQPQHF. The CDR3 coding sequence is TGTGCCTGGAGTGGCGGCGGAGAAAATCAGCCCCAGCATTTT.

The genes are TRBV14 and TRBJ2-1; TRBD2 aligns across 10 bases. Per germline, CDR1 SGHDN and CDR2 FVKESK. This CDR3 contains 17 residues. V lost 2 bases to trimming and J lost 2 bases; unmatched junction nucleotides: 6. CDR3 region: CASSQTIAGGPYNEQFF. The CDR3 nucleotides are TGTGCCAGCAGCCAAACCATAGCGGGGGGCCCCTACAATGAGCAGTTCTTC.

The rearrangement links TRBV13 to TRBJ2-1; 11 bases fit TRBD2. The germline V gene has CDR1 PRHDT and CDR2 FYEKMQ (reference sequence). V dropped 5 bases and J dropped 4; count of bases not matched to a gene: 7. The CDR3 is made up of 16 amino acids. The CDR3 is CASSLLAGGQYNEQFF. The DNA of the CDR3 is TGTGCCAGCAGCCTTCTAGCGGGAGGACAATACAATGAGCAGTTCTTC.

This sequence joins TRBV4-1 and TRBJ2-7; 11 positions agree with TRBD2. CDR1 MGHRA and CDR2 YSYEKL come from the germline V gene. V was clipped by 1 base and J by 0 bases; unmatched bases: 8. CDR3 length equals 18 residues. In DNA, the CDR3 is TGCGCCAGCAGCCAAGTCCAACTAGCGGGGGCGGACTCCTACGAGCAGTACTTC. Protein: CASSQVQLAGADSYEQYF.

The V gene is TRBV9, the J gene TRBJ2-5; 9 positions match TRBD2. This CDR3 region has 14 residues. The V segment lost 3 bases and the J segment 5 bases; nucleotides outside the gene matches: 5. Germline V gene lookup returns CDR1 SGDLS and CDR2 YYNGEE. The CDR3 DNA sequence: TGTGCCAGCAGCGACGGGACTAGCTGGGAGACCCAGTACTTC. Encoded protein: CASSDGTSWETQYF. The full variable domain, completed using reference TRBV9 and TRBJ2-5, is DSGVTQTPKHLITATGQRVTLRCSPRSGDLSVYWYQQSLDQGLQFLIQYYNGEERAKGNILERFSAQQFPDLHSELNLSSLELGDSALYFCASSDGTSWETQYFGPGTRLLVL.

V is TRBV5-1 and J is TRBJ2-1, with D tentatively TRBD2 (5 bases). The CDR3 is 14 amino acids. Trimming took 3 bases from V and 8 from J, leaving 15 bases between them. Germline V gene data show CDR1 as SGHRS and CDR2 as YFSETQ. DNA for the CDR3: TGCGCCAGCAGCTGGACTTCCGGGGAGTATGAGCAGTTCTTC. Residues: CASSWTSGEYEQFF.